The present TCR beta chain was sequenced within a study of blood T cell repertoires in COVID-19. On the study more broadly: Material from acute and convalescent COVID-19 was sourced from the United States, Italy and Spain. T cells, B-cell-depleted T cells, or PBMCs supplied cDNA or gDNA.

How the authors handled the data: The assay estimated nucleated cells by amplifying reference gene primers. The protocol was immunoSEQ multiplex PCR, while the TCRdb copy is restricted to in-frame clones and leaves out a portion. V and J calls and clone size are as listed in that table; D and trimming were resolved from the DNA. The repertoire holds roughly 300,000 clones, with approximately 85% as singletons. The clonotype comes from a human donor in a cohort sampled during active COVID-19. Sequences were obtained from peripheral blood.

As DNA, the CDR3 is TGTGCCACCCCCGCGGACAGGGACACTGAAGCTTTCTTT. Translating gives CATPADRDTEAFF. This chain joins TRBV18 and TRBJ1-1; 8 bases line up with TRBD1. This CDR3 contains 13 residues. The trim removed 10 bases at V and 3 bases at J, leaving 7 bases unmatched. The germline V gene has CDR1 KGHSH and CDR2 LQKENI.